A single sample gave rise to the 3 T cell receptor beta chains below, sequenced in a study of T cell repertoires in cytomegalovirus infection. TCRdb re-called the reads with MiXCR, one entry per CDR3 protein. The data contain a few hundred thousand distinct CDR3 sequences, roughly 18% of them singletons. The sequencing input was PBMCs. Source of these receptors: a human donor in good health (CMV status not recorded). Some clones in this sample may be carry-over from other donors' samples.

The chain is built from TRBV6-8 and TRBJ1-5; 9 bases align to TRBD1. The ends lost 6 bases at V and 4 bases at J; junction bases unmatched: 7. CDR1 and CDR2 from the germline V gene are MNHGY and SAAAGT. CDR3 length: 15 amino acids. CDR3 protein: CASSPGQGLNQPQHF. Written as DNA, the CDR3 is TGTGCCAGCAGCCCGGGACAGGGACTGAATCAGCCCCAGCATTTT.

The table lists this clonotype with a few counts. The genes are TRBV28 and TRBJ2-2; D is perhaps TRBD1 (6 bases). The V end lost 10 bases, the J end lost 6 bases, and 12 bases lay between the germline ends. The germline gives CDR1 MDHEN, CDR2 SYDVKM. The CDR3 contains 12 residues. The CDR3 DNA reads TGTGCCACCTCAGGGGCCCCCGGGGAGCTGTTTTTT. This gives the protein CATSGAPGELFF.

This clonotype has a count of ten or more. The chain combines TRBV12-3 or TRBV12-4 with TRBJ1-1; D is possibly TRBD1 (5 bases). V dropped 5 bases and J dropped 11 bases, with 15 bases sitting between them. This CDR3 region has 12 residues. The CDR3 bases are TGTGCCAGCAGTAGGGAAGGGGTTATGGCTTTCTTT. Translation gives CASSREGVMAFF.